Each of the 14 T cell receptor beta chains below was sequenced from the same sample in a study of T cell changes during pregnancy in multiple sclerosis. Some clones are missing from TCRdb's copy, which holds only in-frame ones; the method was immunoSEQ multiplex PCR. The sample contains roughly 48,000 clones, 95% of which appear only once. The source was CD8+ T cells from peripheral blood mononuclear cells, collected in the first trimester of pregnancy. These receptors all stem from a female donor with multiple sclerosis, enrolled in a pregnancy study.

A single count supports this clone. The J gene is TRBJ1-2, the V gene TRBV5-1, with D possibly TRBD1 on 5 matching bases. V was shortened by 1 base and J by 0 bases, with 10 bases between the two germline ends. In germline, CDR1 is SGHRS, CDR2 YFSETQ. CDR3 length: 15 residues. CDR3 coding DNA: TGCGCCAGCAGCTTGAAGGGACTTTCTAACTATGGCTACACCTTC. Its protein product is CASSLKGLSNYGYTF.

CDR3 DNA sequence: TGTGCCAGCAGCCCCGGACTGACGGAGACCGGGGAGCTGTTTTTT. Protein: CASSPGLTETGELFF. The chain has TRBV9 and TRBJ2-2; weak D call: TRBD2 (5 bases). V lost 4 bases to trimming and J lost 5 bases, with 15 bases between them. This CDR3 region has 15 residues. Germline-derived CDR1 and CDR2 are SGDLS and YYNGEE.

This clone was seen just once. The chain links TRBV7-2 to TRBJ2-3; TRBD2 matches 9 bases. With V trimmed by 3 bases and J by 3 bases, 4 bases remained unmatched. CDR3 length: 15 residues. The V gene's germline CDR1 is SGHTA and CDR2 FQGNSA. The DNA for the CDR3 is TGTGCCAGCAGCTTTGGCGGGAGGGAGACAGATACGCAGTATTTT. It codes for CASSFGGRETDTQYF.

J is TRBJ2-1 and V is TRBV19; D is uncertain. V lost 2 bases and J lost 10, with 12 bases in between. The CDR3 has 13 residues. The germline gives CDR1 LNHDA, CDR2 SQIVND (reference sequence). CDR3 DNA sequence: TGTGCCAGTAGTATATCTAGTTCTGGCGAGCAGTTCTTC. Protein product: CASSISSSGEQFF.

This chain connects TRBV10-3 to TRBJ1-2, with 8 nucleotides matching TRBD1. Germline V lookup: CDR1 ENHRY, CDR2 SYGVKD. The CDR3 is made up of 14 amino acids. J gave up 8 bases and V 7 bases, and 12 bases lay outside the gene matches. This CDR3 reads CAITPHTGGGGYTF. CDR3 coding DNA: TGTGCCATCACCCCGCACACAGGGGGTGGAGGCTACACCTTC.

CDR3 coding DNA: TGTGCCAGCAAGAAACAGGGTGATGCAGGACAGCCCCAGCATTTT. It encodes CASKKQGDAGQPQHF. The genes are TRBV27 and TRBJ1-5; possible D gene TRBD1, 6 bases. This CDR3 comprises 15 residues. Per germline, CDR1 MNHEY and CDR2 SMNVEV (reference sequence). V lost 7 bases to trimming and J lost 7 bases, with 20 bases between them.

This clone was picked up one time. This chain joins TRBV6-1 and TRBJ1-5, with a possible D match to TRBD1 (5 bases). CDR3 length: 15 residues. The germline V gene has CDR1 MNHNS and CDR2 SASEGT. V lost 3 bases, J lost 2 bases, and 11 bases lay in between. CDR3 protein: CASSDGPTGNQPQHF. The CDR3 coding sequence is TGTGCCAGCAGTGACGGCCCGACAGGCAATCAGCCCCAGCATTTT.

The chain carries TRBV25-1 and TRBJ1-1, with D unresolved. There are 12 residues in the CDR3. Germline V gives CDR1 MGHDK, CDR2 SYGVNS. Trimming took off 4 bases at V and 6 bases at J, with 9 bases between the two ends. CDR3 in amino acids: CASSALNSEAFF. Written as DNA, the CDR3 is TGTGCCAGCAGTGCGCTTAACTCTGAAGCTTTCTTT.

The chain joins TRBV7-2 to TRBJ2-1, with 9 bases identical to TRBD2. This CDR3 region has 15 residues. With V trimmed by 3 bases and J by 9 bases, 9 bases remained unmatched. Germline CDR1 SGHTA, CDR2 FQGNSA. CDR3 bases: TGTGCCAGCAGCTTCCCCCCGGGACTAGCCCCTGAGCAGTTCTTC. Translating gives CASSFPPGLAPEQFF.

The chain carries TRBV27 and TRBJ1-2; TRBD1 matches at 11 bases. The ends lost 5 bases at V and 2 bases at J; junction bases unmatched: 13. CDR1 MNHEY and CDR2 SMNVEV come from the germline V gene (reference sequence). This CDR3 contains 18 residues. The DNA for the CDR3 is TGTGCCAGCAGTCCGGCTTTGGACAGGGGGCTTTTGAACTATGGCTACACCTTC. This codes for CASSPALDRGLLNYGYTF.

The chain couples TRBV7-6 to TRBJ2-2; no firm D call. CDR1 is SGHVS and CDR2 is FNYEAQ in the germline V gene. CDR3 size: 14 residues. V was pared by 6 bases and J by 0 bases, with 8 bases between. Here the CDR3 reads CASSDNANTGELFF. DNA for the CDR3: TGTGCCAGCAGTGACAACGCGAACACCGGGGAGCTGTTTTTT.

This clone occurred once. The CDR3 loop is CASSVEGVGTDTQYF. CDR3 DNA sequence: TGTGCCAGCAGCGTAGAGGGGGTAGGCACAGATACGCAGTATTTT. The chain recombines TRBV9 with TRBJ2-3, with a tentative D call TRBD1 (6 bases). The V end lost 0 bases, the J end lost 1 base, and 9 bases lay between the germline ends. The CDR3 sequence is 15 residues long. The germline gives CDR1 SGDLS, CDR2 YYNGEE.

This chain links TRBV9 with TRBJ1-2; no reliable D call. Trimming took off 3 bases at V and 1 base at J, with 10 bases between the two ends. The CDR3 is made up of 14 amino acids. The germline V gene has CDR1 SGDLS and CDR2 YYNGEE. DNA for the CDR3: TGTGCCAGCAGCGGGCTGAAGATTAACTATGGCTACACCTTC. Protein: CASSGLKINYGYTF.

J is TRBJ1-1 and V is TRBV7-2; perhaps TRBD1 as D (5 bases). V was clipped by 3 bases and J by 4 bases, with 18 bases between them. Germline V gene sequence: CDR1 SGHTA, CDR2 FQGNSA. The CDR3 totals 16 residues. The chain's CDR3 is CASSLYSGGPGTEAFF. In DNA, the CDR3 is TGTGCCAGCAGCTTGTATTCGGGGGGTCCGGGCACTGAAGCTTTCTTT.